Described below is a single TCR beta chain sequence and its context. Its antigen is unidentified. CDR3 length: 14 residues. V was cut by 2 bases and J by 7 bases, with 14 bases left in between. CDR1 and CDR2 from the germline V gene are SGHAT and FQNNGV. This sample stems from a study of T cell responses to AZD1222 COVID-19 vaccine. Findings of the study overall: Mostly white British, mostly female donors; authors suggested clonal diversity may be underestimated. Spike-specific TCR repertoires showed rising breadth and depth after two AZD1222 doses. At baseline, just five to seven AZD1222 recipients tested seropositive. Targets within unmutated variant regions were reportedly found for nearly half of spike-specific TCRs.

TCRdb keeps only in-frame clones here, not all; method: immunoSEQ multiplex PCR. Altogether some 79,000 clones are present, roughly 85% being singletons, with the ten largest covering over 10%. This receptor was obtained from an adult who received the AZD1222 COVID-19 vaccine. The rearrangement joins TRBV11-2 to TRBJ1-2; D remains ambiguous. The sample consisted of peripheral blood, taken 28 days after the second AZD1222 dose. CDR3 bases: TGTGCCAGCAGCTTAAATCCCGGGTGGGTTGGCTACACCTTC. It translates to CASSLNPGWVGYTF.